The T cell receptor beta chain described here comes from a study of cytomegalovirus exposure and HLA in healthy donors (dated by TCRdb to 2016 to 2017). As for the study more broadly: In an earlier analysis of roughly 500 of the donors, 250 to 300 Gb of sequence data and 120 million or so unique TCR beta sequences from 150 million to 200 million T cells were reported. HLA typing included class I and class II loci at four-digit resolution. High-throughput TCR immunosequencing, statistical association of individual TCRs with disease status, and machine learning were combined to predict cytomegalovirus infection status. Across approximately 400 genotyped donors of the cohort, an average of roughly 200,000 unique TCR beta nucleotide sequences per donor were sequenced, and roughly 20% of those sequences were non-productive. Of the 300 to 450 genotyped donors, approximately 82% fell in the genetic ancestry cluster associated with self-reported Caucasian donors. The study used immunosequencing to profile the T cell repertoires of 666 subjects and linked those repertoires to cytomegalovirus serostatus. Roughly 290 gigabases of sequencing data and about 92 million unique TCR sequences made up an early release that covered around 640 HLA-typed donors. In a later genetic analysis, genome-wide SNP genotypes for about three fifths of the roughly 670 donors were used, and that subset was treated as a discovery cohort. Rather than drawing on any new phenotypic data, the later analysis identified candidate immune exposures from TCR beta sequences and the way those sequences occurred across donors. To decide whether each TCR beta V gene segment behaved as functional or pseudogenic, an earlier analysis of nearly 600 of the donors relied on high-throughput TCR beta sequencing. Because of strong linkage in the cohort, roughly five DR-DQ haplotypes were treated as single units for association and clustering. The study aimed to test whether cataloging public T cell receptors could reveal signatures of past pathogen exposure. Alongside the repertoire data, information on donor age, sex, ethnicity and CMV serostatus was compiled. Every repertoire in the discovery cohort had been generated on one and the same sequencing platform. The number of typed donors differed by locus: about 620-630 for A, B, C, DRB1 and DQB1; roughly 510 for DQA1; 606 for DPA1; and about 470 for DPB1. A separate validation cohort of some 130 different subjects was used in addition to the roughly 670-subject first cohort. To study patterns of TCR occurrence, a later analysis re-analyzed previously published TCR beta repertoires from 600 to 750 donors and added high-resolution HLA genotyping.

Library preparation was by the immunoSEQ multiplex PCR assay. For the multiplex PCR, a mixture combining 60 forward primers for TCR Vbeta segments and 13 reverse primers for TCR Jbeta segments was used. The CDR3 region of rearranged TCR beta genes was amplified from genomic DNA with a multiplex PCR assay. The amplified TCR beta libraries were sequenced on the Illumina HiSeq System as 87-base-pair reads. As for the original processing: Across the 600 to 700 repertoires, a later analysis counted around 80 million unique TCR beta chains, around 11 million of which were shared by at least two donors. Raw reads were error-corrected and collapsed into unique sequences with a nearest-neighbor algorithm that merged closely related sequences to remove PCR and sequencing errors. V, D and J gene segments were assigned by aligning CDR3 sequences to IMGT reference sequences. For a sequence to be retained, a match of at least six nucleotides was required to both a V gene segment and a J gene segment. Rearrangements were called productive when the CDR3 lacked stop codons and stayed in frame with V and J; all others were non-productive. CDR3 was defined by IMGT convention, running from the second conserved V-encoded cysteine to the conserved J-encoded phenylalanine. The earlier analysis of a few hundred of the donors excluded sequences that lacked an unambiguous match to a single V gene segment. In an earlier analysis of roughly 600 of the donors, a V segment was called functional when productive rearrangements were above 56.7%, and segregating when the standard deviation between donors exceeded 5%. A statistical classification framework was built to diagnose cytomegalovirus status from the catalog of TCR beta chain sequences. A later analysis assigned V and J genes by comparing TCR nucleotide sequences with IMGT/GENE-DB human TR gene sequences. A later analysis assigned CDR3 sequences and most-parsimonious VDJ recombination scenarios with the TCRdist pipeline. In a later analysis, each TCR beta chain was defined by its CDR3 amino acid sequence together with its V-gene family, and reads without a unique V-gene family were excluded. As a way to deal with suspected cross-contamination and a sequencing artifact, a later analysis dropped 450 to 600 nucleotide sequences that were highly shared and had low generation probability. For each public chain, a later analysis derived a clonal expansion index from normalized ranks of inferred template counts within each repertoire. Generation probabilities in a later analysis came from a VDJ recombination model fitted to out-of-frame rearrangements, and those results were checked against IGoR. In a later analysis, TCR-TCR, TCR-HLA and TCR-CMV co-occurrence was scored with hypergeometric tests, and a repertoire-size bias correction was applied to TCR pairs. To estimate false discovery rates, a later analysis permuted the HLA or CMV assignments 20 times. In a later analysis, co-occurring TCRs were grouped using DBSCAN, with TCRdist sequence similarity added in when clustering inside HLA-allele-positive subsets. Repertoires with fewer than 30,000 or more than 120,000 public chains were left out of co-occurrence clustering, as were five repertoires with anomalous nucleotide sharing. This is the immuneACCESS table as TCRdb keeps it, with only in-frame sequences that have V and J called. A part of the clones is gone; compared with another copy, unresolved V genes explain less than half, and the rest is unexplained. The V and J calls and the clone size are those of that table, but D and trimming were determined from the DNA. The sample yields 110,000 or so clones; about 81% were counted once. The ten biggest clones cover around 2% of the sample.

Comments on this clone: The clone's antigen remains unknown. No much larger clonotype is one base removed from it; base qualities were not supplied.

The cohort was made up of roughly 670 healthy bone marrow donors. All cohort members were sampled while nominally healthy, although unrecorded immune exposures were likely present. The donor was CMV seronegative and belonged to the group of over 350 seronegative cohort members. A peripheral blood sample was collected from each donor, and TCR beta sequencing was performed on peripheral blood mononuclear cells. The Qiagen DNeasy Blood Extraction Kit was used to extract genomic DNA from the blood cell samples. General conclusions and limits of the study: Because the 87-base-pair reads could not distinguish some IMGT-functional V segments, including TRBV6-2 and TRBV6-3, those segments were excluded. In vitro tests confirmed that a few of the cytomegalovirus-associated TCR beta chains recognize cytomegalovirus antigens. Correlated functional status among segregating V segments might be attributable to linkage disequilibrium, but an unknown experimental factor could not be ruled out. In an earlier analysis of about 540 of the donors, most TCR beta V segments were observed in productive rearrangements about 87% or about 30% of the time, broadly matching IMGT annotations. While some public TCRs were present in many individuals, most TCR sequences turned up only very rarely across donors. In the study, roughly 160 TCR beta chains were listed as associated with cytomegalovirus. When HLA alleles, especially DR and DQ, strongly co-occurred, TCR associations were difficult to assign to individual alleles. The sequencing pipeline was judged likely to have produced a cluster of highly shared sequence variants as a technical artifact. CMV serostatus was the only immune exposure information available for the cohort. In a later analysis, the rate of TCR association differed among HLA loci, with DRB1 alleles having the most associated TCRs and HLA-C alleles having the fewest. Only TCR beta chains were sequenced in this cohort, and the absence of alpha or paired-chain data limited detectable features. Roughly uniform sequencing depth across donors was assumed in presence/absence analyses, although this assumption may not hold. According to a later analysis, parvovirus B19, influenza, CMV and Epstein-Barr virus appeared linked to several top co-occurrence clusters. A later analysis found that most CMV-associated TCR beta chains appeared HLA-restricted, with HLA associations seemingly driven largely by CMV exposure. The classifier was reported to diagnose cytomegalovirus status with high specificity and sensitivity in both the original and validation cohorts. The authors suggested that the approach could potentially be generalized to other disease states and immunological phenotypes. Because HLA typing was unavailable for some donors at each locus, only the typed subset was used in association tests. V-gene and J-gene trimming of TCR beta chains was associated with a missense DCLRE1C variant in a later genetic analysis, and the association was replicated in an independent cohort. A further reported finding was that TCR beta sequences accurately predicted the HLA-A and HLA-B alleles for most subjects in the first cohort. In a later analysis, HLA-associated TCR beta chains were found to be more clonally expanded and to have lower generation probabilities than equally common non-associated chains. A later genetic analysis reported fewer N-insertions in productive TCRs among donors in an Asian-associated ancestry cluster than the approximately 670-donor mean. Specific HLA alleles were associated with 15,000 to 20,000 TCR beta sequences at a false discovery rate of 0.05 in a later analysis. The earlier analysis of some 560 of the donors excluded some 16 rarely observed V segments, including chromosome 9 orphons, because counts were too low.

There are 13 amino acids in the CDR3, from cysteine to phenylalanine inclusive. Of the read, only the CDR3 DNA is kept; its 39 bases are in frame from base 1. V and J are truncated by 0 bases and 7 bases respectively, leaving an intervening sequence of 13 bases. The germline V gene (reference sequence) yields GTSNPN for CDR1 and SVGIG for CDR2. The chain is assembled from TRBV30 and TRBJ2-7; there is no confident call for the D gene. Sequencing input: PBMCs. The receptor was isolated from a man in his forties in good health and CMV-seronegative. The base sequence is TGTGCCTGGAGTGTAGGAGCAGACCGGGAGCAGTACTTC. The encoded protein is CAWSVGADREQYF.